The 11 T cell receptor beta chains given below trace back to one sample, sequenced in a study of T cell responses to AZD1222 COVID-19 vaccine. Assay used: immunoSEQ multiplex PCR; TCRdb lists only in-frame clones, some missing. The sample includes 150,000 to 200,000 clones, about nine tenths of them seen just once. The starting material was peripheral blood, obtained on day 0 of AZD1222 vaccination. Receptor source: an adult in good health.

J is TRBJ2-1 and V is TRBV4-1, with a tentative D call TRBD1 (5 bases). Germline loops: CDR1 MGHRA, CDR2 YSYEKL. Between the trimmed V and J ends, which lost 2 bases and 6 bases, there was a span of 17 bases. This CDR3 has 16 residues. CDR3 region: CASSQSFGPRGNEQFF. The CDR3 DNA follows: TGCGCCAGCAGCCAATCCTTCGGGCCTAGGGGCAATGAGCAGTTCTTC.

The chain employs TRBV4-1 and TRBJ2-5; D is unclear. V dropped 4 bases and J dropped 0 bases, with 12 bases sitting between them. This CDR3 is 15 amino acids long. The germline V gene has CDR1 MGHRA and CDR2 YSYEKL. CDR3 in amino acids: CASSPVVLYQETQYF. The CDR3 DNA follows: TGCGCCAGCAGCCCCGTGGTTCTGTACCAAGAGACCCAGTACTTC.

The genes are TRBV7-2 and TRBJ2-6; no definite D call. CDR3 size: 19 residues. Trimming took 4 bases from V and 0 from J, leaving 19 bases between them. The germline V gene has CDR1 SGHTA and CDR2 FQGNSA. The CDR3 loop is CASSSKNAILYSGANVLTF. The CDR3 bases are TGTGCCAGCAGCTCCAAAAATGCTATACTGTACTCTGGGGCCAACGTCCTGACTTTC. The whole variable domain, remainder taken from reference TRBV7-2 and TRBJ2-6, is GAGVSQSPSNKVTEKGKDVELRCDPISGHTALYWYRQSLGQGLEFLIYFQGNSAPDKSGLPSDRFSAERTGGSVSTLTIQRTQQEDSAVYLCASSSKNAILYSGANVLTFGAGSRLTVL.

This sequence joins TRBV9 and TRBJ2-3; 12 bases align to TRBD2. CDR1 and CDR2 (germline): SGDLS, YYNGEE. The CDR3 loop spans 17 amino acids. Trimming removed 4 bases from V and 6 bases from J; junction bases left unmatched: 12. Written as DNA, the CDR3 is TGTGCCAGCAGCTCCCAAGGTCTAGCGGGGGGGCTGGATACGCAGTATTTT. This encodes CASSSQGLAGGLDTQYF.

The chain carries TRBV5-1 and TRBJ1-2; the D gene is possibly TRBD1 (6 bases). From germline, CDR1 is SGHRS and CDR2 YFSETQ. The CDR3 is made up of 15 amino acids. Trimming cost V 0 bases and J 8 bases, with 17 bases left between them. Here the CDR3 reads CASSLAPGAPQGYTF. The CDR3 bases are TGCGCCAGCAGCTTGGCCCCAGGGGCCCCTCAGGGCTACACCTTC.

This CDR3 is CASSPGRGSSGNTIYF. CDR3 DNA: TGTGCCAGCAGCCCAGGACGGGGGAGCTCTGGAAACACCATATATTTT. The V and J genes are TRBV7-2 and TRBJ1-3; TRBD1 is a possible D gene (5 bases). Trimming took off 5 bases at V and 0 bases at J, with 14 bases between the two ends. This CDR3 has 16 residues. Germline lookup yields CDR1 SGHTA and CDR2 FQGNSA.

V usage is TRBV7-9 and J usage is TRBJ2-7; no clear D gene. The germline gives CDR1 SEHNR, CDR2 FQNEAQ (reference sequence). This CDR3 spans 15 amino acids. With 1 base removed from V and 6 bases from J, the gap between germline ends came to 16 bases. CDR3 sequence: CASSLGATPLVEQYF. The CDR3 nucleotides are TGTGCCAGCAGCTTAGGAGCTACCCCCCTCGTCGAGCAGTACTTC.

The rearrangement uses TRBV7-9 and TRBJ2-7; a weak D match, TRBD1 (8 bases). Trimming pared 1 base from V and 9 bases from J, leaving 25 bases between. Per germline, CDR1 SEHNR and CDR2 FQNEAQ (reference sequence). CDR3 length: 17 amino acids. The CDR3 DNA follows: TGTGCCAGCAGCTTAGGTCGTGTTACAGGGGGGGCCAAGGCGCAGTACTTC. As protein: CASSLGRVTGGAKAQYF.

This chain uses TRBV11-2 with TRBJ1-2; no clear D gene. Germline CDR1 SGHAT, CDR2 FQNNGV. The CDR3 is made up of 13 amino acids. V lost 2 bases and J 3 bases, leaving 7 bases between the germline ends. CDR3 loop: CASSLLRDYGYTF. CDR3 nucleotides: TGTGCCAGCAGCTTACTGAGAGACTATGGCTACACCTTC.

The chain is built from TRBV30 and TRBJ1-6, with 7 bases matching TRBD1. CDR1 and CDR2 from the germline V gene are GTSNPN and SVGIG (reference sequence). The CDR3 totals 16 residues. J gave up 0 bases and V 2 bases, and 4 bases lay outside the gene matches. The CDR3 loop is CAWSTGVGSYNSPLHF. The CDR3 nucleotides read TGTGCCTGGAGTACAGGGGTGGGCTCCTATAATTCACCCCTCCACTTT.

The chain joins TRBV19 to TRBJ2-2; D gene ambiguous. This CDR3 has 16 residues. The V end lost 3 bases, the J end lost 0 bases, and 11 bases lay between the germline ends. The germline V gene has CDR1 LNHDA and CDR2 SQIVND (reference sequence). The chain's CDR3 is CASSIGPRPNTGELFF. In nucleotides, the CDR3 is TGTGCCAGTAGTATCGGGCCGCGCCCGAACACCGGGGAGCTGTTTTTT.